The rows below give T cell receptor beta chains drawn from one sample of a study of cytomegalovirus exposure and HLA in healthy donors. Data came from immunoSEQ multiplex PCR; TCRdb stores just in-frame clones and leaves some out. The repertoire includes about 180,000 clones, around 78% of them detected once, and around 1.6% sits in the top ten. Material: PBMCs. The receptors originated from a man younger than 30 in good health and CMV-seronegative. The CDR3 runs from the conserved cysteine through the conserved F or W. The D gene is left open where the match is weak. Expanded clones are given a class, and other clones once, few, many or no size at all.

cdr3_aa cdr3_nt j_call clone_size v_call d_call
CASSMELAGGPAGELFF TGTGCCAGTAGTATGGAGTTGGCGGGAGGGCCGGCCGGGGAGCTGTTTTTT TRBJ2-2 . TRBV19 TRBD2
CASSQDELAGGDTQYF TGTGCCAGCAGCCAAGATGAACTAGCGGGGGGAGATACGCAGTATTTT TRBJ2-3 . TRBV4-2 TRBD2
CASSSLGQGAGYGYTF TGTGCCAGCAGTTCCCTGGGACAGGGGGCGGGCTATGGCTACACCTTC TRBJ1-2 once TRBV28 TRBD1
CASSGGYRGASIGNEKLFF TGTGCCAGCAGTGGAGGCTACAGGGGCGCGTCCATCGGTAATGAAAAACTGTTTTTT TRBJ1-4 . TRBV2 TRBD1
CASSPTGYISNEQFF TGTGCCAGCAGTCCGACAGGGTATATTTCCAATGAGCAGTTCTTC TRBJ2-1 . TRBV28 TRBD1
CASRPINQGVNTEAFF TGTGCCAGCAGACCGATTAATCAGGGGGTCAACACTGAAGCTTTCTTT TRBJ1-1 . TRBV6-6 TRBD1
CASSKGTSGDQYF TGTGCCAGCAGCAAGGGGACTAGCGGGGACCAGTATTTT TRBJ2-3 few TRBV7-3 TRBD2
CASSLRRSRNEQFF TGTGCCAGCAGCTTGCGGCGGAGTCGGAATGAGCAGTTCTTC TRBJ2-1 . TRBV7-8 .
CSVATGVRETQYF TGCAGCGTCGCCACAGGGGTCAGGGAGACCCAGTACTTC TRBJ2-5 once TRBV29-1 TRBD1
CASSYRLSSGNTIYF TGTGCCAGCAGTTACAGGCTGAGCTCTGGAAACACCATATATTTT TRBJ1-3 . TRBV28 .
CASTRHRGETEAFF TGTGCCAGCACCAGACACAGGGGGGAAACTGAAGCTTTCTTT TRBJ1-1 . TRBV6-1 TRBD1
CASSLDRGTDTQYF TGTGCCAGCAGCCTCGACAGGGGAACAGATACGCAGTATTTT TRBJ2-3 . TRBV28 TRBD1
CASSLAPGSSYNEQFF TGTGCCAGCAGCTTGGCCCCGGGGAGCTCCTACAATGAGCAGTTCTTC TRBJ2-1 . TRBV5-6 .
CASSTGGETQYF TGTGCCAGCAGCACAGGGGGGGAGACCCAGTACTTC TRBJ2-5 . TRBV7-6 TRBD1
CASSPRESQYPYEQYF TGCGCCAGCAGCCCCCGGGAGAGTCAGTATCCCTACGAGCAGTACTTC TRBJ2-7 . TRBV5-1 .
CASSPSSEQYF TGTGCCAGCTCACCATCGTCCGAGCAGTACTTC TRBJ2-7 . TRBV18 .
CSVFAGALRTEAFF TGCAGCGTTTTCGCAGGGGCTTTGAGGACTGAAGCTTTCTTT TRBJ1-1 . TRBV29-1 .
CASSLGRGLAGRLQETQYF TGTGCCAGCAGCTTAGGACGGGGACTAGCGGGGAGGCTCCAAGAGACCCAGTACTTC TRBJ2-5 few TRBV7-9 TRBD2
CAWSRGPGNTIYF TGTGCCTGGAGTCGGGGTCCTGGAAACACCATATATTTT TRBJ1-3 . TRBV30 .
CASRGTGPGDTQYF TGTGCCAGCAGGGGGACAGGACCAGGGGATACGCAGTATTTT TRBJ2-3 . TRBV7-9 TRBD1
CASTSANEQYF TGTGCCAGCACATCCGCTAACGAGCAGTACTTC TRBJ2-7 . TRBV6-5 .
CASSGAGGTDTQYF TGTGCCAGCAGTGGAGCGGGGGGTACAGATACGCAGTATTTT TRBJ2-3 few TRBV6-4 TRBD2
CSSSRPGADSGNTIYF TGTTCCAGCAGTCGCCCAGGGGCTGACTCTGGAAACACCATATATTTT TRBJ1-3 . TRBV7-9 .
CASSEMGAPNQPQHF TGTGCCAGCAGTGAAATGGGGGCTCCCAATCAGCCCCAGCATTTT TRBJ1-5 . TRBV2 .
CASSLRLADLNEQFF TGTGCCAGCAGCTTAAGACTAGCGGACCTCAATGAGCAGTTCTTC TRBJ2-1 . TRBV11-2 TRBD2
CASSDLGGYEQYF TGTGCCAGCAGTGATTTGGGGGGCTACGAGCAGTACTTC TRBJ2-7 . TRBV6-1 .
CASSQSGGPSGEQYF TGTGCCAGCAGCCAAAGCGGGGGCCCCTCGGGGGAGCAGTACTTC TRBJ2-7 . TRBV7-2 TRBD2
CASSLGIRTGHNEQFF TGTGCCAGCAGCTTAGGAATTCGGACAGGTCACAATGAGCAGTTCTTC TRBJ2-1 . TRBV7-9 TRBD1
CATSLGGTGISEQYF TGTGCCACCAGCTTAGGGGGGACAGGGATTTCCGAGCAGTACTTC TRBJ2-7 . TRBV15 TRBD1